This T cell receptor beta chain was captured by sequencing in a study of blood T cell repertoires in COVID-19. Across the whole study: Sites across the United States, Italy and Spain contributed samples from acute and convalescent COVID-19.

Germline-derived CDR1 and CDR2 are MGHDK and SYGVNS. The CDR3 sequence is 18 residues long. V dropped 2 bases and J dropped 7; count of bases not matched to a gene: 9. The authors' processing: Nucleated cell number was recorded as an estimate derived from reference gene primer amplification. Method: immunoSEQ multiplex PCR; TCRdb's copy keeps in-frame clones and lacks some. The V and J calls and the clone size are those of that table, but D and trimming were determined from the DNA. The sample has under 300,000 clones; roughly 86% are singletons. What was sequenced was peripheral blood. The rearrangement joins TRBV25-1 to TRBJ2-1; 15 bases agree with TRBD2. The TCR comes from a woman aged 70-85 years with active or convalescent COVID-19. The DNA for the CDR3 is TGTGCCAGCAGTGAAGGACTAGCGGGGGGGCCGAGATCAAATGAGCAGTTCTTC. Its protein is CASSEGLAGGPRSNEQFF.